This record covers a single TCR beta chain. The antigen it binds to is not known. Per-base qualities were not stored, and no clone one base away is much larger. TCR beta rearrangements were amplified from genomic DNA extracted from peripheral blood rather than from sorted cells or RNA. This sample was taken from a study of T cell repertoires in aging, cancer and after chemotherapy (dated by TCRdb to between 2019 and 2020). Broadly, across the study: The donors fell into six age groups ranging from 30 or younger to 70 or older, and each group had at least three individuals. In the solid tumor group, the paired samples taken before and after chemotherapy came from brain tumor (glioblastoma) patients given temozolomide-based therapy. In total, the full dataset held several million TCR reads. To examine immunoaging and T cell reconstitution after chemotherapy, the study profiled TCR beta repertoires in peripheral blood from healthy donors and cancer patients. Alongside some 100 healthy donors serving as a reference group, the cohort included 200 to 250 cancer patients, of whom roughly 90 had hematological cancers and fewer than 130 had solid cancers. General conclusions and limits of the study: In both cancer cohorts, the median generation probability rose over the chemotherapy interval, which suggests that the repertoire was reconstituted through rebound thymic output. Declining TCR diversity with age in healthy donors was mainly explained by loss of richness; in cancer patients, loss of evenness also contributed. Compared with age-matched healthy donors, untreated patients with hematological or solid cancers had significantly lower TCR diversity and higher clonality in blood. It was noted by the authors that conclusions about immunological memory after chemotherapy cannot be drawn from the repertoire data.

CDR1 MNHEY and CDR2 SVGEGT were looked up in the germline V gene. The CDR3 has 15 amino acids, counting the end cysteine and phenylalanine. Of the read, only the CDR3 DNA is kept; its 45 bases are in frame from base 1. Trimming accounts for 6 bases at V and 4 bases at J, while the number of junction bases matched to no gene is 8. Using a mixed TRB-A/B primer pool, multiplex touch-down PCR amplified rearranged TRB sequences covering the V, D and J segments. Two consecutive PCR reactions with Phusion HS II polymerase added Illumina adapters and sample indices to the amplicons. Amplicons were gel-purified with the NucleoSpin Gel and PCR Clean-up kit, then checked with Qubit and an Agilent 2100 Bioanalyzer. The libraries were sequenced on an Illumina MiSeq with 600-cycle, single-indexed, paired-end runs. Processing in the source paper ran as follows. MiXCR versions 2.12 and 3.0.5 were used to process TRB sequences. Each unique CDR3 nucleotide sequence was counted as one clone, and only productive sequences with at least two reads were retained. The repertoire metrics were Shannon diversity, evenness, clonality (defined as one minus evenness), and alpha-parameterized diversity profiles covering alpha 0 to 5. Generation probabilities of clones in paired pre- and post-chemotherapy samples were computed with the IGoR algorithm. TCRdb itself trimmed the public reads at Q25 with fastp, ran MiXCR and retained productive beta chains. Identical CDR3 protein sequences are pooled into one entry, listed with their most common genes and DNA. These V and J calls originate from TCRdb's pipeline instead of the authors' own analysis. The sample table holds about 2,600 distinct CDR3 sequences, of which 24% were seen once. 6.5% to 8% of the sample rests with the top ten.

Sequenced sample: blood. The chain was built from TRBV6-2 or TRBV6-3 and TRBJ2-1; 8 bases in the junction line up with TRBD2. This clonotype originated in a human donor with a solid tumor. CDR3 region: CASSVGAGEYNEQFF. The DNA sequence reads TGTGCCAGCAGCGTCGGAGCGGGAGAGTACAATGAGCAGTTCTTC.